This T cell receptor beta chain emerged from a study of CD8 T cells in Susac syndrome. With random hexamers, roughly 0.45 to 1 ug RNA was reverse transcribed. From the immunoSEQ multiplex PCR reads, TCRdb called clonotypes with MiXCR, one entry per CDR3 protein. The sample gives 150,000 to 200,000 distinct CDR3 sequences, around 94% of which show up once; about 0.089% is in the top ten. This clonotype was obtained from a human donor with multiple sclerosis. Specimen: CD4+ T cells from PBMCs.

Here the CDR3 DNA reads TGTGCCAGCTCACCACCTTCACAGGGCTACGAGCAGTACTTC. This codes for CASSPPSQGYEQYF. The genes are TRBV18 and TRBJ2-7; D perhaps matches TRBD1 (6 bases). Trimming left V 0 bases short and J 3 bases short, with 9 bases between. Germline V gene sequence: CDR1 KGHSH, CDR2 LQKENI. The CDR3 extends over 14 amino acids.